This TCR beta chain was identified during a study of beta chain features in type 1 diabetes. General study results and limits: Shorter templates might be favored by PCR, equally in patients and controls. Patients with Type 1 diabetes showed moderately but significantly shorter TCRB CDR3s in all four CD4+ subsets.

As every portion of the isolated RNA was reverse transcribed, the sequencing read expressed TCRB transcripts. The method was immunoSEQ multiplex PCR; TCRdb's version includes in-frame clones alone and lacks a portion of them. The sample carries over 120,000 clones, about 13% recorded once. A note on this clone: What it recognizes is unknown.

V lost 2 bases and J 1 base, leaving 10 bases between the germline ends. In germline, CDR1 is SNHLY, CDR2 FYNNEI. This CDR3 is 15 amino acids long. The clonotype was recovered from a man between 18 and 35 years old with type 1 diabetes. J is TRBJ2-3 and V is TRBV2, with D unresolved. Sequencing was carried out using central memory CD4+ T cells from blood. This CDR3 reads CASSERATRTDTQYF. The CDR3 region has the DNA TGTGCCAGCAGTGAACGGGCTACCCGCACAGATACGCAGTATTTT.